This passage covers 8 T cell receptor beta chains from one sample sequenced in a study of cytomegalovirus exposure and HLA in healthy donors. The PCR ran on 60 Vbeta and 13 Jbeta primers. Some clones are missing from TCRdb's copy, which holds only in-frame ones; the method was immunoSEQ multiplex PCR. The table lists approximately 100,000 clones, 74% of them singletons, with approximately 1.9% in the top ten. The sequencing input was PBMCs. Source of these receptors: a human donor in good health.

The chain employs TRBV2 and TRBJ2-2, with D perhaps matching TRBD2 (5 bases). The CDR3 spans 15 residues. Germline V lookup: CDR1 SNHLY, CDR2 FYNNEI. The germline V and J ends were trimmed by 4 bases and 0 bases, with 9 bases remaining between them. The CDR3 sequence is CASSVRVSNTGELFF. CDR3 nucleotides: TGTGCCAGCAGTGTGAGGGTCTCGAACACCGGGGAGCTGTTTTTT.

The chain couples TRBV4-1 to TRBJ2-2; TRBD1 might be the D (7 bases). V dropped 0 bases and J dropped 0 bases, with 14 bases sitting between them. The CDR3 totals 18 residues. Per the germline V gene, CDR1 is MGHRA and CDR2 is YSYEKL. The CDR3 sequence: CASSQDHRGTANTGELFF. DNA of the CDR3: TGCGCCAGCAGCCAAGATCATCGCGGGACAGCGAACACCGGGGAGCTGTTTTTT.

V usage is TRBV7-8 and J usage is TRBJ2-7; 12 bases are shared with TRBD2. CDR3 size: 14 residues. With V trimmed by 5 bases and J by 4 bases, 3 bases remained unmatched. Germline-derived CDR1 and CDR2 are SGHVS and FQNEAQ. CDR3 loop: CASSVLAGGYEQYF. The CDR3 coding sequence is TGTGCCAGCAGCGTACTAGCGGGAGGATACGAGCAGTACTTC.

The CDR3 DNA is TGCGCCAGCAGCCCGAGTGGTTCGGCGCAGTATTTT. It is translated as CASSPSGSAQYF. This chain connects TRBV4-1 to TRBJ2-3; no definite D call. This CDR3 contains 12 residues. CDR1 and CDR2 from the germline V gene are MGHRA and YSYEKL. Deletions cut 4 bases from V and 10 bases from J, with 12 bases between.

A few counts support this clone. The genes are TRBV28 and TRBJ2-5; a weak D match, TRBD2 (5 bases). Trimming cost V 2 bases and J 5 bases, with 12 bases left between them. This CDR3 contains 14 residues. Germline V CDR1 and CDR2: MDHEN, SYDVKM. The CDR3 region is CASSLGLAAETQYF. CDR3 in DNA: TGTGCCAGCAGTTTAGGGCTAGCTGCGGAGACCCAGTACTTC.

The chain joins TRBV5-4 to TRBJ2-1, with 8 bases fitting TRBD2. The V gene's germline CDR1 is SGHNT and CDR2 YYREEE (reference sequence). V lost 4 bases, J lost 8 bases, and 11 bases stayed unmatched. This CDR3 spans 15 amino acids. The chain's CDR3 is CASSGVGTRGDEQFF. The CDR3 DNA reads TGTGCCAGCAGCGGAGTAGGGACTAGGGGGGATGAGCAGTTCTTC.

This clone has a handful of counts. The rearrangement joins TRBV5-5 to TRBJ2-1; 8 bases are a match to TRBD1. Losses at the gene ends were 4 bases for V and 7 bases for J; bases not matched to a gene: 10. The CDR3 is 15 residues long. The germline V gene encodes CDR1 SGHKS and CDR2 YYEKEE (reference sequence). CDR3 loop: CASSQDRAARNEQFF. CDR3 sequence (DNA): TGTGCCAGCAGCCAGGACAGGGCAGCCAGGAATGAGCAGTTCTTC.

As to this clone: Sequence at one end of the junction differs from germline and may be a read error. The chain couples TRBV6-5 to TRBJ2-2; TRBD2 aligns across 8 bases. The CDR3 loop spans 16 amino acids. Germline V gives CDR1 MNHEY, CDR2 SVGAGI. The CDR3 DNA is TGTGCCTGCAGTTACTCACTGGCGGGAGGAGCCGGGGAGCTGTTTTTT. Translation: CACSYSLAGGAGELFF.